The 29 T cell receptor beta chains reported below all come from one sample, sequenced in a study of cytomegalovirus exposure and HLA in healthy donors. The PCR was carried out with 60 Vbeta primers and 13 Jbeta primers. Method: immunoSEQ multiplex PCR; TCRdb's copy keeps in-frame clones and lacks some. Seen here are 90,000 to 120,000 clones, roughly 72% observed once, and the top ten hold around 7.4%. The sequenced sample consisted of PBMCs. The receptors come from a man aged 25 to 40 in good health and CMV-seronegative.

V gene TRBV11-2 combines with J gene TRBJ2-5; TRBD2 might be the D (7 bases). Germline V gene lookup returns CDR1 SGHAT and CDR2 FQNNGV. V shed 0 bases and J shed 4 bases, with 9 bases lying between them. The CDR3 has 14 amino acids. The CDR3 DNA reads as TGTGCCAGCAGCTTAGACGGGGGGCTAGAGACCCAGTACTTC. Protein: CASSLDGGLETQYF.

In this sample, this clone turned up once. The J gene is TRBJ2-5, the V gene TRBV5-1, with 12 bases that match TRBD2. V was pared by 3 bases and J by 3 bases, with 12 bases of the junction left unmatched. This CDR3 is built from 18 residues. The V gene's germline CDR1 is SGHRS and CDR2 YFSETQ. The CDR3 region has the DNA TGCGCCAGCAGCTCTCGACTAGCGGGGGAAGCACCCAAAGAGACCCAGTACTTC. It yields the protein CASSSRLAGEAPKETQYF.

This chain uses TRBV12-1 with TRBJ1-6; the DNA was not used to check the table's D call, TRBD1. TRBV12-1 is classified as a pseudogene. CDR3 length: 12 residues. The CDR3 region is CASSFVPKPLHF. The CDR3 DNA reads TGTGCCAGCAGCTTTGTCCCCAAACCCCTCCACTTT.

This chain connects TRBV30 to TRBJ2-1, with 8 bases aligning to TRBD1. Germline V gene data show CDR1 as GTSNPN and CDR2 as SVGIG (reference sequence). The ends lost 4 bases at V and 6 bases at J; junction bases unmatched: 8. This CDR3 contains 14 residues. CDR3 coding DNA: TGTGCCTGGAAAGACAGGGGATTTGCCAATGAGCAGTTCTTC. This sequence encodes CAWKDRGFANEQFF.

The chain couples TRBV29-1 to TRBJ1-2; 7 nucleotides align to TRBD1. Germline V gene sequence: CDR1 SQVTM, CDR2 ANQGSEA. CDR3 length equals 12 residues. Trimming cost V 6 bases and J 4 bases; bases outside gene matches: 5. The CDR3 DNA reads as TGCAGCGTAGGACAGGCCGCCTATGGCTACACCTTC. It encodes CSVGQAAYGYTF.

Relative to its sample, this clone is medium-sized. A much larger clone differs from this one at a single base, so this may be a read error. The chain employs TRBV7-9 and TRBJ2-7, with TRBD1 identical over 11 bases. This CDR3 is built from 16 residues. Per germline, CDR1 SEHNR and CDR2 FQNEAQ (reference sequence). CDR3 nucleotide sequence: TGTTCCAGCAGCTTATTTTCCGGGACAGGGGGCTACGAGCAGTACTTC. As protein: CSSSLFSGTGGYEQYF.

This sequence joins TRBV5-4 and TRBJ2-7, with D perhaps matching TRBD2 (6 bases). Trimming left V 1 base short and J 0 bases short, with 8 bases between. This CDR3 has 14 amino acids. The germline CDR1 and CDR2 sequences are SGHNT and YYREEE (reference sequence). The CDR3 nucleotides are TGTGCCAGCAGCTTGCCGGGGGTCTCCTACGAGCAGTACTTC. Protein sequence: CASSLPGVSYEQYF.

The chain employs TRBV25-1 and TRBJ2-5, with D perhaps matching TRBD1 (6 bases). The germline V gene encodes CDR1 MGHDK and CDR2 SYGVNS. Trimming took off 6 bases at V and 5 bases at J, with 13 bases between the two ends. This CDR3 is 13 amino acids long. The CDR3 nucleotides read TGTGCCAGCAGCAGGGGTTTTGGGGAGACCCAGTACTTC. Translating gives CASSRGFGETQYF. Full variable domain (rest looked up from reference TRBV25-1 and TRBJ2-5): EADIYQTPRYLVIGTGKKITLECSQTMGHDKMYWYQQDPGMELHLIHYSYGVNSTEKGDLSSESTVSRIRTEHFPLTLESARPSHTSQYLCASSRGFGETQYFGPGTRLLVL.

This clone has more than one count but fewer than ten. This chain joins TRBV5-1 and TRBJ2-2; D is possibly TRBD1 (7 bases). The V end was cut by 2 bases, the J end by 5 bases, with 10 bases between. The CDR3 length is 14 residues. Per germline, CDR1 SGHRS and CDR2 YFSETQ. CDR3 in amino acids: CASSLSGGTGELFF. Written as DNA, the CDR3 is TGCGCCAGCAGCTTATCAGGGGGGACCGGGGAGCTGTTTTTT. Supplemented by reference TRBV5-1 and TRBJ2-2, the full variable domain reads KAGVTQTPRYLIKTRGQQVTLSCSPISGHRSVSWYQQTPGQGLQFLFEYFSETQRNKGNFPGRFSGRQFSNSRSEMNVSTLELGDSALYLCASSLSGGTGELFFGEGSRLTVL.

The J gene is TRBJ2-3, the V gene TRBV7-8; no clear D. Between the trimmed V and J ends, which lost 5 bases and 1 base, there was a span of 13 bases. CDR1 is SGHVS, CDR2 FQNEAQ, per germline. This CDR3 is 15 amino acids long. The CDR3 here is CASSARLDGTDTQYF. DNA of the CDR3: TGTGCCAGCAGCGCTCGACTGGATGGCACAGATACGCAGTATTTT.

The chain combines TRBV7-8 with TRBJ2-7; the match to TRBD1 covers 9 bases. J was trimmed by 12 bases and V by 3 bases; bases with no gene match: 9. This CDR3 contains 13 residues. From germline, CDR1 is SGHVS and CDR2 FQNEAQ. For the CDR3, the DNA is TGTGCCAGCAGCTTCGAACAGGGGGCTAGCCGGTACTTC. Its protein is CASSFEQGASRYF.

This clone was observed a single time. V and J are TRBV5-1 and TRBJ1-5, with D hard to call. This CDR3 is built from 13 residues. Germline-derived CDR1 and CDR2 are SGHRS and YFSETQ. Trimming cost V 1 base and J 1 base, with 3 bases left between them. CDR3 nucleotide sequence: TGCGCCAGCAGCTTGTCGAGCAATCAGCCCCAGCATTTT. This translates into CASSLSSNQPQHF.

This clone occurred a few times. CDR3: CASSYSRQRSQAFF. Written as DNA, the CDR3 is TGTGCCAGCAGTTACTCTCGGCAGAGGAGTCAAGCTTTCTTT. The chain employs TRBV6-5 and TRBJ1-1; D remains ambiguous. CDR1 and CDR2 (germline): MNHEY, SVGAGI. The length of the CDR3 is 14 residues. Trimming removed 0 bases at V and 9 bases at J, with 14 bases between.

This clone appeared a single time. J is TRBJ2-3 and V is TRBV10-1; 8 bases align to TRBD1. Germline V gene data show CDR1 as WNHNN and CDR2 as SYGVQD (reference sequence). There are 15 residues in the CDR3. With 3 bases clipped from V and 5 bases from J, the junction kept 7 bases outside the gene matches. The CDR3 DNA is TGCGCCAGCAGTGAAGGACAGGGCAGGGTAGATACGCAGTATTTT. Translated, it gives CASSEGQGRVDTQYF.

This clone occurred once. The rearrangement links TRBV27 to TRBJ1-2, with 7 bases lining up with TRBD1. The ends lost 7 bases at V and 6 bases at J; junction bases unmatched: 17. CDR3 length equals 16 residues. Germline V gene lookup returns CDR1 MNHEY and CDR2 SMNVEV (reference sequence). The chain's CDR3 is CASTPADRVGWNGYTF. CDR3 nucleotides: TGTGCCAGCACACCGGCAGACAGGGTCGGTTGGAATGGCTACACCTTC.

This clone was found a few times. The chain recombines TRBV7-9 with TRBJ2-5; TRBD1 matches at 8 bases. The CDR3 contains 15 residues. Germline V lookup: CDR1 SEHNR, CDR2 FQNEAQ (reference sequence). With V trimmed by 5 bases and J by 5 bases, 10 bases remained unmatched. The CDR3 here is CASSTAQGASETQYF. In DNA, the CDR3 is TGTGCCAGCAGCACCGCGCAGGGGGCTAGCGAGACCCAGTACTTC.

This clone was counted only a few times. This rearrangement joins TRBV29-1 to TRBJ2-7; 8 bases are a match to TRBD1. The germline CDR1 and CDR2 sequences are SQVTM and ANQGSEA. J lost 2 bases, V lost 6 bases, and 9 bases had no gene match. The CDR3 runs 14 residues. This CDR3 is CSVAIRGLAYEQYF. DNA of the CDR3: TGCAGCGTAGCAATCAGGGGGCTGGCCTACGAGCAGTACTTC.

The chain links TRBV7-8 to TRBJ2-3, with 11 bases aligning to TRBD1. Germline assignment: CDR1 SGHVS and CDR2 FQNEAQ. The CDR3 is 15 amino acids. V dropped 5 bases and J dropped 7; count of bases not matched to a gene: 8. Here the CDR3 DNA reads TGTGCCAGCAGCATCCGGGACAGGGGGGAATATACGCAGTATTTT. Its translation: CASSIRDRGEYTQYF.

This clone has only one observation. The gene calls are TRBV28 and TRBJ2-3; 8 nucleotides match TRBD2. The CDR3 has 15 amino acids. V dropped 7 bases and J dropped 3; count of bases not matched to a gene: 9. Germline V gene data show CDR1 as MDHEN and CDR2 as SYDVKM. The CDR3 DNA reads TGTGCCAGCACCACCCCGGGGGGGGGAACAGATACGCAGTATTTT. Translation gives CASTTPGGGTDTQYF.

V usage is TRBV5-1 and J usage is TRBJ1-1; D gene uncertain. The CDR3 loop spans 14 amino acids. The V end lost 0 bases, the J end lost 1 base, and 7 bases lay between the germline ends. The germline V gene encodes CDR1 SGHRS and CDR2 YFSETQ. CDR3: CASSLARSNTEAFF. The CDR3 DNA is TGCGCCAGCAGCTTGGCCCGGTCGAACACTGAAGCTTTCTTT.

The rearrangement links TRBV27 to TRBJ2-7, with D perhaps TRBD2 (6 bases). V gave up 5 bases and J gave up 2 bases, with 13 bases separating them. Germline-derived CDR1 and CDR2 are MNHEY and SMNVEV (reference sequence). This CDR3 region has 14 residues. CDR3 loop: CASSPGTLAYEQYF. The CDR3 nucleotides read TGTGCCAGCAGTCCCGGGACTCTCGCCTACGAGCAGTACTTC.

The chain couples TRBV5-1 to TRBJ2-1; 7 positions agree with TRBD2. Per the germline V gene, CDR1 is SGHRS and CDR2 is YFSETQ. CDR3 length: 16 amino acids. V was pared by 0 bases and J by 7 bases, with 10 bases of the junction left unmatched. CDR3 residues: CASSLANNIAGNEQFF. Here the CDR3 DNA reads TGCGCCAGCAGCTTGGCCAATAATATAGCGGGTAATGAGCAGTTCTTC.

The chain links TRBV5-6 to TRBJ1-2; a weak D match, TRBD1 (6 bases). The length of the CDR3 is 14 residues. V lost 4 bases and J 3 bases, leaving 13 bases between the germline ends. Germline V lookup: CDR1 SGHDT, CDR2 YYEEEE. For the CDR3, the DNA is TGTGCCAGCAGCCCCGGACAGAGCTACTATGGCTACACCTTC. It encodes CASSPGQSYYGYTF.

The count of this clone is one. This chain links TRBV19 with TRBJ1-1; D not resolved. Trimming pared 3 bases from V and 6 bases from J, leaving 14 bases between. The CDR3 runs to 14 residues. Germline CDR1 and CDR2: LNHDA and SQIVND (reference sequence). CDR3 sequence: CASSIPGLKSEAFF. The CDR3 bases are TGTGCCAGTAGTATCCCAGGACTTAAGTCTGAAGCTTTCTTT.

The chain is built from TRBV5-1 and TRBJ1-4, with TRBD1 identical over 9 bases. This CDR3 is 15 amino acids long. Trimming at V came to 3 bases and at J to 4 bases, leaving 4 bases not matched to a gene. The germline CDR1 and CDR2 sequences are SGHRS and YFSETQ. In DNA, the CDR3 is TGCGCCAGCAGCTCCGGGACAGGGTATAATGAAAAACTGTTTTTT. This translates into CASSSGTGYNEKLFF.

This clone was counted a single time. V and J are TRBV9 and TRBJ2-1; the match to TRBD2 covers 15 bases. Germline values: CDR1 SGDLS, CDR2 YYNGEE. The trim removed 2 bases at V and 12 bases at J, leaving 6 bases unmatched. The CDR3 length is 15 residues. This chain's CDR3 is CASSVGLAGGPSQFF. The DNA for the CDR3 is TGTGCCAGCAGCGTCGGACTAGCGGGAGGGCCGTCGCAGTTCTTC.

J is TRBJ2-1 and V is TRBV7-6, with D possibly TRBD1 on 6 matching bases. Trimming stripped 5 bases from V and 5 bases from J, with 10 bases between. The CDR3 loop spans 13 amino acids. CDR1 and CDR2 from the germline V gene are SGHVS and FNYEAQ. The CDR3 loop reads CASSQRQDNEQFF. The DNA of the CDR3 is TGTGCCAGCAGCCAGAGACAGGACAATGAGCAGTTCTTC.

The chain couples TRBV5-1 to TRBJ2-1; 13 nucleotides align to TRBD2. Losses at the gene ends were 2 bases for V and 3 bases for J; bases not matched to a gene: 8. CDR3 size: 18 residues. CDR1 is SGHRS, CDR2 YFSETQ, per germline. As DNA, the CDR3 is TGCGCCAGCAGCTTACTAGGGACTAGCGGGATTAACTACAATGAGCAGTTCTTC. Translation gives CASSLLGTSGINYNEQFF.

The chain has TRBV7-8 and TRBJ2-7; D possibly corresponds to TRBD2 (6 bases). Germline CDR1 and CDR2: SGHVS and FQNEAQ. V was trimmed by 3 bases and J by 6 bases, leaving 21 bases between them. The CDR3 runs to 16 residues. CDR3 amino acids: CASSLGTPREWSEQYF. The CDR3 nucleotides read TGTGCCAGCAGCTTGGGGACTCCCCGGGAGTGGTCCGAGCAGTACTTC.